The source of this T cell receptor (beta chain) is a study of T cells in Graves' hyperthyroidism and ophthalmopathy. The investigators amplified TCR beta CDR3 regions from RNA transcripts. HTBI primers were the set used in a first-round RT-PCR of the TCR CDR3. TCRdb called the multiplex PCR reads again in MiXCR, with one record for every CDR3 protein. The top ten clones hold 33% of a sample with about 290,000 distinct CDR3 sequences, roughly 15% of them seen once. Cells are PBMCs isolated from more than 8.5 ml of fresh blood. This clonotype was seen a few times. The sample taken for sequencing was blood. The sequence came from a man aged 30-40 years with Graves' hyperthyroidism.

The CDR3 loop reads CSARDHRAGAGAEKLFF. The CDR3 DNA is TGCAGTGCTAGAGATCATCGGGCCGGCGCGGGAGCTGAAAAACTGTTTTTT. The V call is TRBV20-1, the J call TRBJ1-4; D not certain. The CDR3 covers 17 residues. Germline assignment: CDR1 DFQATT and CDR2 SNEGSKA (reference sequence). Trimming left V 0 bases short and J 7 bases short, with 21 bases between.